This TCR beta chain was identified in a study of patients and donors after allogeneic stem cell transplantation. In TCRdb, the RT-PCR reads were re-called with MiXCR into one record per CDR3 protein. The profile shows 2,500 or so distinct CDR3 sequences, 8.2% of them singletons. By share of the sample, this clonotype is medium-sized. V was pared by 7 bases and J by 4 bases, with 11 bases between. Per germline, CDR1 SNHLY and CDR2 FYNNEI. The CDR3 consists of 13 residues. The source is a human donor who was either an allogeneic HSCT recipient or a stem cell or donor lymphocyte infusion donor (not recorded which). It is not recorded whose cells these are; they may come from a transplant donor. Sequencing used blood, either unsorted or a sorted T cell fraction (not recorded which). The chain recombines TRBV2 with TRBJ2-1; no firm D call. CDR3 bases: TGTGCCAGCACCAAAATGGGATACAATGAGCAGTTCTTC. As protein: CASTKMGYNEQFF. The complete variable domain, with remaining parts taken from reference TRBV2 and TRBJ2-1, reads EPEVTQTPSHQVTQMGQEVILRCVPISNHLYFYWYRQILGQKVEFLVSFYNNEISEKSEIFDDQFSVERPDGSNFTLKIRSTKLEDSAMYFCASTKMGYNEQFFGPGTRLTVL.